This entry describes one TCR beta chain. Its specificity is not known. The sample originates from a study of graft-versus-host responses after intestinal transplantation. Overall study: Induction using anti-thymocyte globulin, followed by tacrolimus and steroids for roughly 3 years, was given to all recipients.

Sequencing was performed with immunoSEQ multiplex PCR; in TCRdb, only in-frame clones are kept and a portion is missing. The sample lists about 50,000 clones, about 90% seen once, with about 2.5% in the top ten. Germline CDR1 is LNHDA and CDR2 is SQIVND (reference sequence). Trimming cost V 3 bases and J 5 bases; bases outside gene matches: 11. The CDR3 runs 17 residues. Study conclusions and caveats: Some GvH clones appeared in ileal mucosa or blood before recipient bone marrow. An association linked early post-transplant HvG declines with peak circulating GvH clone levels. When patients had graft-donor T cell macrochimerism, their allografts held high graft-versus-host to host-versus-graft clonal ratios.

This clonotype originated in a human donor who was the organ donor for an intestinal transplant. The rearrangement uses TRBV19 and TRBJ1-5, with 9 positions matching TRBD1. Material: unstimulated CD4+ T cells sorted from spleen or lymph node cells, obtained before transplant. CDR3 nucleotides: TGTGCCAGTAGTATGGCCACAGGGGGCGTTGCCGATCAGCCCCAGCATTTT. It specifies CASSMATGGVADQPQHF.